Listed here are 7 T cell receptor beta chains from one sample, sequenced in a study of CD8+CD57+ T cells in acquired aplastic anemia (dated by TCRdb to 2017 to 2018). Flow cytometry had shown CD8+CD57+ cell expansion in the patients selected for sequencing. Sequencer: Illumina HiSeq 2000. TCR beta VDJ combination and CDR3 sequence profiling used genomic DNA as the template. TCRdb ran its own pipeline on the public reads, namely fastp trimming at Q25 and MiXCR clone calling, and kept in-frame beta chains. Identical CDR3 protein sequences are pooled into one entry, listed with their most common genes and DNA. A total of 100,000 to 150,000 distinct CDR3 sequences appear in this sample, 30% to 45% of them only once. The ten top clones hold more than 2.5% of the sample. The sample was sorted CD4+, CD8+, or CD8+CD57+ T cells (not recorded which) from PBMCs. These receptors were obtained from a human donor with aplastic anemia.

This chain's CDR3 is CATSAGRAAKYNEQFF. The CDR3 region has the DNA TGTGCCACCAGTGCCGGCAGGGCCGCCAAATACAATGAGCAGTTCTTC. This sequence joins TRBV24-1 and TRBJ2-1; a possible D gene is TRBD1 (5 bases). The germline V gene encodes CDR1 KGHDR and CDR2 SFDVKD. CDR3 length: 16 amino acids. V was cut by 5 bases and J by 4 bases, with 17 bases left in between.

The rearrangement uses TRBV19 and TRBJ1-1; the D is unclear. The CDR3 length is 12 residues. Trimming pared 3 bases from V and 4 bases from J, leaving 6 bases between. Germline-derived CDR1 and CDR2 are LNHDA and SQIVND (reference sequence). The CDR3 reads CASSMYGTEAFF. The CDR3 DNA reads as TGTGCCAGTAGTATGTACGGCACTGAAGCTTTCTTT.

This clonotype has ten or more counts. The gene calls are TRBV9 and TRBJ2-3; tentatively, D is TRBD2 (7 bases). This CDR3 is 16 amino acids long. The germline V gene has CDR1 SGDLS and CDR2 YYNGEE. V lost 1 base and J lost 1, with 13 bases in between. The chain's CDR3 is CASSVLAGAGTDTQYF. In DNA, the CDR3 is TGTGCCAGCAGCGTACTTGCGGGGGCGGGCACAGATACGCAGTATTTT.

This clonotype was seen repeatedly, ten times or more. The CDR3 DNA reads TGCGCCAGCACGTTCGGGGGTCGGGAGGGTTCACCCCTCCACTTT. It codes for CASTFGGREGSPLHF. The genes are TRBV5-1 and TRBJ1-6, with D perhaps matching TRBD1 (5 bases). Per germline, CDR1 SGHRS and CDR2 YFSETQ. CDR3 length: 15 residues. With 6 bases removed from V and 9 bases from J, the gap between germline ends came to 19 bases.

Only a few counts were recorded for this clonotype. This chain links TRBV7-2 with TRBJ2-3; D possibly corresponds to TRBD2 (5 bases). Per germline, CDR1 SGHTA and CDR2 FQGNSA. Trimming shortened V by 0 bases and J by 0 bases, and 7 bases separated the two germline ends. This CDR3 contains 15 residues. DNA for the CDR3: TGTGCCAGCAGCTTAGCGAGCGGTAGCACAGATACGCAGTATTTT. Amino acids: CASSLASGSTDTQYF.

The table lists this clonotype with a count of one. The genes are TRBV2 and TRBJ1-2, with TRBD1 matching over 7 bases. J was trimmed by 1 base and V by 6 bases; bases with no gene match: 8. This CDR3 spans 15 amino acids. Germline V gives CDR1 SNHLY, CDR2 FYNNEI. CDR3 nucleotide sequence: TGTGCCAGCAGGGGGGACAGAGGCAGTAACTATGGCTACACCTTC. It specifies CASRGDRGSNYGYTF.

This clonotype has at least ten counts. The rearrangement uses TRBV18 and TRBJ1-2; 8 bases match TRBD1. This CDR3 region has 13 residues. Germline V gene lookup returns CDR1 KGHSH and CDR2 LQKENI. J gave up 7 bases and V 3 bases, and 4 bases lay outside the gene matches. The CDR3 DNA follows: TGTGCCAGCTCACCGAAGGGACAGGCTGGCTACACCTTC. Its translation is CASSPKGQAGYTF. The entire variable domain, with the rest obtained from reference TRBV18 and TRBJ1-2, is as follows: NAGVMQNPRHLVRRRGQEARLRCSPMKGHSHVYWYRQLPEEGLKFMVYLQKENIIDESGMPKERFSAEFPKEGPSILRIQQVVRGDSAAYFCASSPKGQAGYTFGSGTRLTVV.